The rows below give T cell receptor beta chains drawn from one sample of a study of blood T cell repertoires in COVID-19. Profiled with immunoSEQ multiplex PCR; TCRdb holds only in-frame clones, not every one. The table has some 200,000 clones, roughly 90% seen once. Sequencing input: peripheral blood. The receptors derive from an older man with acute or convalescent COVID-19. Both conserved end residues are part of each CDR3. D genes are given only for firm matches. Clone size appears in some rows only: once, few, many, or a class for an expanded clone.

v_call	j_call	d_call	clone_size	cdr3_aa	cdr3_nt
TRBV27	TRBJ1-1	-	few	CASKEASGNTEAFF	TGTGCCAGCAAAGAAGCTAGTGGGAACACTGAAGCTTTCTTT
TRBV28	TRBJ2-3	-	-	CASRGSRGTDTQYF	TGTGCCAGTAGGGGCTCCAGGGGCACAGATACGCAGTATTTT
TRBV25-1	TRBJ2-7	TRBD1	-	CASRKGQGANYEQYF	TGTGCCAGCAGAAAAGGACAGGGGGCTAACTACGAGCAGTACTTC
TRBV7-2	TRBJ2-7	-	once	CASSPIKDSSYEQYF	TGTGCCAGCAGCCCTATCAAAGATAGCTCCTACGAGCAGTACTTC
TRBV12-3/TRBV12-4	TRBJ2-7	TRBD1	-	CASSFTGGEQYF	TGTGCCAGCAGCTTCACAGGGGGCGAGCAGTACTTC
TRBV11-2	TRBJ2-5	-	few	CASSLRTIQETQYF	TGTGCCAGCAGCCTACGGACTATTCAAGAGACCCAGTACTTC
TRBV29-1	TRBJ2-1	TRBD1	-	CSAERGDRDLGLGLNEQFF	TGCAGCGCCGAAAGGGGGGACAGGGATTTGGGACTTGGTCTCAATGAGCAGTTCTTC
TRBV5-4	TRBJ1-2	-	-	CASSSIGGYTF	TGTGCCAGCAGCTCTATCGGGGGCTACACCTTC
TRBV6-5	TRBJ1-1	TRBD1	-	CASKGQGMNTEAFF	TGTGCCAGCAAAGGACAGGGGATGAACACTGAAGCTTTCTTT
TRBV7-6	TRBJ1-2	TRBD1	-	CASSATGQGDGYTF	TGTGCCAGCAGCGCAACAGGACAGGGTGATGGCTACACCTTC
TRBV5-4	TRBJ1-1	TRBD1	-	CASSKGQGGNTEAFF	TGTGCCAGCAGCAAGGGACAGGGAGGGAACACTGAAGCTTTCTTT
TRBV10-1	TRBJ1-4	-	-	CASSALLTVNNEKLFF	TGCGCCAGCAGTGCCCTCCTGACAGTTAATAATGAAAAACTGTTTTTT
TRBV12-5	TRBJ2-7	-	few	CASGLVGGASYEQYF	TGTGCTAGTGGTTTGGTAGGAGGGGCCTCCTACGAGCAGTACTTC
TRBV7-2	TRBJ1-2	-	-	CASSSTYGYTF	TGTGCCAGCAGCTCAACATATGGCTACACCTTC
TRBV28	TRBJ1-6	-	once	CASSRPGNSPLHF	TGTGCCAGCAGTCGTCCGGGGAATTCACCCCTCCACTTT
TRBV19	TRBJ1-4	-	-	CASNQGQTSRSVSF	TGTGCCAGTAATCAGGGACAAACCTCCCGCAGTGTGAGTTTT
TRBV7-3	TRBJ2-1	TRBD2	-	CASSLTRTRANEQFF	TGTGCCAGCAGCTTAACTCGGACTAGGGCCAATGAGCAGTTCTTC
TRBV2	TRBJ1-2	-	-	CASSVTGYYGYTF	TGTGCCAGCAGTGTTACAGGCTACTATGGCTACACCTTC
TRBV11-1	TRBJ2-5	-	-	CASSPQAQETQYF	TGTGCCAGCAGCCCGCAGGCCCAAGAGACCCAGTACTTC
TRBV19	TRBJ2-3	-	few	CASSPQRNTDTQYF	TGTGCCAGTAGTCCACAGCGGAACACAGATACGCAGTATTTT
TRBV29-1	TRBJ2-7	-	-	CSAVHRDEQYF	TGCAGCGCCGTACACAGGGACGAGCAGTACTTC
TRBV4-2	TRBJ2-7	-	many	CASSQASDSGYEQYF	TGTGCCAGCAGCCAAGCCTCGGACTCGGGCTACGAGCAGTACTTC
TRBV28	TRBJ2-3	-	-	CASSSPPDRTFYTDTQYF	TGTGCCAGCAGTTCCCCCCCCGACAGGACCTTTTACACAGATACGCAGTATTTT
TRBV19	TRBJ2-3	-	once	CATKTDTQYF	TGTGCCACCAAAACAGATACGCAGTATTTT
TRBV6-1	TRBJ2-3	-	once	CASSDADTQYF	TGTGCCAGCAGTGACGCAGATACGCAGTATTTT
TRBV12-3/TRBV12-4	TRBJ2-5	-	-	CASSYRVETQYF	TGTGCCAGCAGTTACAGGGTGGAGACCCAGTACTTC
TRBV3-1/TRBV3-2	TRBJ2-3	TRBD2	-	CASSQVGGRGADTQYF	TGTGCCAGCAGCCAAGTCGGGGGGAGAGGCGCAGATACGCAGTATTTT
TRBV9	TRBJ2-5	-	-	CASSFQHSGIGETQYF	TGTGCCAGCAGCTTTCAACACTCGGGGATTGGAGAGACCCAGTACTTC
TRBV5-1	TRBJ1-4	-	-	CASSWQEGDEKLFF	TGCGCCAGCAGCTGGCAAGAGGGGGATGAAAAACTGTTTTTT
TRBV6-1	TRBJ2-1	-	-	CASSETRYEQFF	TGTGCCAGCAGTGAGACGAGGTATGAGCAGTTCTTC
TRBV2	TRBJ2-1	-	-	CASNRDFSSYNEQFF	TGTGCCAGCAATCGGGACTTCAGCTCCTACAATGAGCAGTTCTTC
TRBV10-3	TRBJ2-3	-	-	CAISPTDTQYF	TGTGCCATCAGTCCTACAGATACGCAGTATTTT
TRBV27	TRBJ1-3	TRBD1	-	CASSLRDRGGNTIYF	TGTGCCAGCAGTCTAAGGGACAGGGGAGGAAACACCATATATTTT
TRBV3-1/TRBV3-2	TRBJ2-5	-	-	CASSSLETQYF	TGTGCCAGCAGCTCATTGGAGACCCAGTACTTC
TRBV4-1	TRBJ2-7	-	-	CASSQAESRGIYEQYF	TGCGCCAGCAGCCAAGCCGAGTCAAGGGGGATCTACGAGCAGTACTTC
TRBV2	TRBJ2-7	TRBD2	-	CASSREVGNEQYF	TGTGCCAGCTCGCGGGAGGTTGGGAACGAGCAGTACTTC
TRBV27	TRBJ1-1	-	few	CASSLSWHTGMAAFF	TGTGCCAGCAGTTTATCTTGGCATACAGGCATGGCGGCTTTCTTT
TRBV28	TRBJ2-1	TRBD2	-	CASGLAEDNEQFF	TGTGCCAGCGGACTAGCGGAGGACAATGAGCAGTTCTTC
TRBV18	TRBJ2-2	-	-	CASSPSTGELFF	TGTGCCAGCTCACCATCGACCGGGGAGCTGTTTTTT
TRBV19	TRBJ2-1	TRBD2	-	CASSMGGTSGSNEQFF	TGTGCCAGTAGTATGGGGGGGACTAGCGGGAGCAATGAGCAGTTCTTC
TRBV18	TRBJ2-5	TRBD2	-	CASSPASGSGKTQYF	TGTGCCAGCTCACCAGCTAGCGGGAGCGGAAAGACCCAGTACTTC
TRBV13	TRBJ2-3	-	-	CASAGSTDTQYF	TGTGCCAGCGCGGGTAGCACAGATACGCAGTATTTT
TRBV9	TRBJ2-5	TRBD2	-	CASSPHRAGGPSGTQYF	TGTGCCAGCAGCCCCCACCGGGCGGGAGGCCCGAGTGGGACCCAGTACTTC
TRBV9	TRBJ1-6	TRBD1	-	CASSVAGTGYSPLHF	TGTGCCAGCAGCGTAGCCGGGACAGGGTATTCACCCCTCCACTTT